The rows below give T cell receptor beta chains drawn from one sample of a study of long-term antiretroviral therapy in people with HIV. Some clones are missing from TCRdb's copy, which holds only in-frame ones; the method was immunoSEQ multiplex PCR. The sample carries some 22,000 clones, about 80% recorded once. The sample here was unsorted PBMCs, taken 4.1 years after starting antiretroviral therapy. The receptors were gathered from a woman in her thirties or forties with HIV. Both conserved end residues are part of each CDR3. D genes are given only for firm matches. A row's size may be missing; if present it is once, few, many or a size class.

abundance: once; v_gene: TRBV11-3; j_gene: TRBJ2-7; d_gene: .; CDR3nt: TGTGCCAGCAGCTCCTCGGGACGCCCGTACGAGCAGTACTTC; CDR3aa: CASSSSGRPYEQYF
abundance: .; v_gene: TRBV14; j_gene: TRBJ2-5; d_gene: TRBD2; CDR3nt: TGTGCCAGCAGCCATGGTCTAGCGGGAGTGATGCAAGAGACCCAGTACTTC; CDR3aa: CASSHGLAGVMQETQYF
abundance: .; v_gene: TRBV5-5; j_gene: TRBJ1-6; d_gene: .; CDR3nt: TGTGCCAGCAGCTTGGGCTGGAGCTCCTATAATTCACCCCTCCACTTT; CDR3aa: CASSLGWSSYNSPLHF
abundance: .; v_gene: TRBV6-5; j_gene: TRBJ1-1; d_gene: .; CDR3nt: TGTGCCAGCAGTTACCGCGCAGGGAACACTGAAGCTTTCTTT; CDR3aa: CASSYRAGNTEAFF
abundance: .; v_gene: TRBV6-5; j_gene: TRBJ1-1; d_gene: .; CDR3nt: TGTGCCTCAGGGAACACTGAAGCTTTCTTT; CDR3aa: CASGNTEAFF
abundance: .; v_gene: TRBV7-2; j_gene: TRBJ2-7; d_gene: .; CDR3nt: TGTGCCAGCAGCTTTAGTTACTACGAGCAGTACTTC; CDR3aa: CASSFSYYEQYF
abundance: once; v_gene: TRBV5-8; j_gene: TRBJ2-7; d_gene: .; CDR3nt: TGTGCCGGGGGGACACTCTACGAGCAGTACTTC; CDR3aa: CAGGTLYEQYF
abundance: .; v_gene: TRBV7-2; j_gene: TRBJ1-2; d_gene: TRBD1; CDR3nt: TGTGCCAGCAGCTTACCCTGGACAGGACCGATCTATGGCTACACCTTC; CDR3aa: CASSLPWTGPIYGYTF
abundance: .; v_gene: TRBV6-6; j_gene: TRBJ2-1; d_gene: TRBD2; CDR3nt: TGTGCCAGCAGTCTTAGCGGGGGGGTCTCTAAGAATGAGCAGTTCTTC; CDR3aa: CASSLSGGVSKNEQFF
abundance: .; v_gene: TRBV4-1; j_gene: TRBJ2-3; d_gene: TRBD2; CDR3nt: TGCGCCAGCAGCCAAGAATGGACTAGAGGCACAGATACGCAGTATTTT; CDR3aa: CASSQEWTRGTDTQYF
abundance: .; v_gene: TRBV5-1; j_gene: TRBJ1-2; d_gene: .; CDR3nt: TGCGCCAGCAGCTTGGTTGGGGAGGAGAATGGCTACACCTTC; CDR3aa: CASSLVGEENGYTF
abundance: .; v_gene: TRBV29-1; j_gene: TRBJ2-2; d_gene: .; CDR3nt: TGCAGCGTTCGTTGGCAGGGAGACACCGGGGAGCTGTTTTTT; CDR3aa: CSVRWQGDTGELFF
abundance: once; v_gene: TRBV10-3; j_gene: TRBJ2-7; d_gene: .; CDR3nt: TGTGCCATCAGTGAGAGTTTAGGTAGATCCTACGAGCAGTACTTC; CDR3aa: CAISESLGRSYEQYF
abundance: .; v_gene: TRBV6-5; j_gene: TRBJ2-1; d_gene: TRBD2; CDR3nt: TGTGCCAGCAGTTATTTGGCTAGCGGTTACAATGAGCAGTTCTTC; CDR3aa: CASSYLASGYNEQFF
abundance: .; v_gene: TRBV7-2; j_gene: TRBJ1-1; d_gene: TRBD1; CDR3nt: TGTGCCAGCAGCTTAACAGGGGGTAACACTGAAGCTTTCTTT; CDR3aa: CASSLTGGNTEAFF